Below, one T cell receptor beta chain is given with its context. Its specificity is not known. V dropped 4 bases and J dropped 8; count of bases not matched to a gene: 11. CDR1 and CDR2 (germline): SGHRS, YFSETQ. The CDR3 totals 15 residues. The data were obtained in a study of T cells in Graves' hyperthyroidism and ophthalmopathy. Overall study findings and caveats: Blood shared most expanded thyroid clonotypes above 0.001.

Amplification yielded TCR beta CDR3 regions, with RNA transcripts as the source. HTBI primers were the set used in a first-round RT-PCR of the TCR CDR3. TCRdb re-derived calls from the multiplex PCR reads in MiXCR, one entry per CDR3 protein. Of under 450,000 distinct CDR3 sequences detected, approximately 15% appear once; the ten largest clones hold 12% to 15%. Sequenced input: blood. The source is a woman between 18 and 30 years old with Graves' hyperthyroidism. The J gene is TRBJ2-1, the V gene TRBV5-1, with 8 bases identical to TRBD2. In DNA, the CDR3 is TGCGCCAGCAGCGCCTCCGGGACTAGTGTCGATGAGCAGTTCTTC. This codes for CASSASGTSVDEQFF. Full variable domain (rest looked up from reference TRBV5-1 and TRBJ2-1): KAGVTQTPRYLIKTRGQQVTLSCSPISGHRSVSWYQQTPGQGLQFLFEYFSETQRNKGNFPGRFSGRQFSNSRSEMNVSTLELGDSALYLCASSASGTSVDEQFFGPGTRLTVL.